The 5 T cell receptor beta chains in this list originate from one sample, sequenced in a study of T-cell reconstitution after alpha-beta-depleted transplantation in children. The authors prepared the TCRbeta library with unique molecular identifiers. TCRdb independently ran MiXCR on the PCR reads; one entry per CDR3 protein. The sample contains some 500,000 distinct CDR3 sequences, approximately 20% of which appear only once. The sequencing here drew on PBMCs from the stem cell graft donor, taken from the stem cell graft. The source of these receptors is a human donor who donated a stem cell graft to a child with acute lymphoblastic leukemia.

This clonotype was recorded a few times. The V call is TRBV29-1, the J call TRBJ2-7, with 8 bases identical to TRBD2. The germline V gene encodes CDR1 SQVTM and CDR2 ANQGSEA. Trimming at V came to 0 bases and at J to 0 bases, leaving 10 bases not matched to a gene. The CDR3 runs to 17 residues. The CDR3 nucleotides are TGCAGCGTTGAAGATCCCCGGGGGGGACGGGGCTCCTACGAGCAGTACTTC. The encoded protein is CSVEDPRGGRGSYEQYF.

The V gene is TRBV12-3 or TRBV12-4, the J gene TRBJ2-1; 8 nucleotides agree with TRBD1. J was trimmed by 6 bases and V by 5 bases; bases with no gene match: 6. The CDR3 contains 14 residues. The CDR3 region is CASSLPDRGNEQFF. CDR3 nucleotides: TGTGCCAGCAGTCTGCCCGACAGGGGCAATGAGCAGTTCTTC.

This chain links TRBV11-2 with TRBJ2-7; D may be TRBD2 (5 bases). CDR1 SGHAT and CDR2 FQNNGV come from the germline V gene. The CDR3 is made up of 14 amino acids. Trimming removed 2 bases at V and 4 bases at J, with 12 bases between. The CDR3 spells CASSLIASGYEQYF. The CDR3 DNA follows: TGTGCCAGCAGCTTAATAGCTTCGGGGTACGAGCAGTACTTC.

This clonotype was found a few times. The chain uses TRBV18 and TRBJ2-7, with 12 nucleotides matching TRBD2. The germline V gene encodes CDR1 KGHSH and CDR2 LQKENI. Losses at the gene ends were 3 bases for V and 1 base for J; bases not matched to a gene: 4. The length of the CDR3 is 16 residues. The CDR3 is CASSPPGLAGSYEQYF. The CDR3 coding sequence is TGTGCCAGCTCACCTCCCGGACTAGCGGGATCCTACGAGCAGTACTTC.

The CDR3 protein is CSARGIATLAGETQYF. As DNA, the CDR3 is TGCAGTGCTAGAGGGATAGCGACTCTAGCGGGAGAGACCCAGTACTTC. This sequence joins TRBV20-1 and TRBJ2-5; 8 bases are a match to TRBD2. J was trimmed by 4 bases and V by 1 base; bases with no gene match: 11. Looked up from germline, CDR1 is DFQATT and CDR2 is SNEGSKA (reference sequence). The CDR3 length is 16 residues.